Listed below are T cell receptor beta chains from one sample, sequenced in a study of cytotoxic CD8 clonotypes in ibrutinib-treated CLL. Sequencing was performed with immunoSEQ multiplex PCR; in TCRdb, only in-frame clones are kept and a portion is missing. The repertoire includes 65,000 to 85,000 clones, 90% of them detected once, and 3.1% sits in the top ten. The specimen comprised PBMCs, sampled after 12 months of ibrutinib treatment. These receptors all come from a human donor with chronic lymphocytic leukemia. Each CDR3 is given without its conserved first and last residue.

>TRBJ2-7|TRBV30
AWRGLAGPYEQY
>TRBJ1-3|TRBV19
ATKPQTSSGNTIY
>TRBJ2-1|TRBV6-5
ASSKSLDRVNEQF
>TRBJ2-7|TRBV4-1
ASSQFYEQY
>TRBJ2-7|TRBV14
ASSQGGLAGGSSYEQY
>TRBJ2-1|TRBV6-6
ASSGAMVYNEQF
>TRBJ2-3|TRBV7-2
ASSMDRVTTDTQY
>TRBJ1-4|TRBV6-1
ASSEIQGVSTNEKLF
>TRBJ1-2|TRBV4-1
ASSDGGGNYGYT
>TRBJ2-1|TRBV30
AWSGRDPMPNEQF
>TRBJ2-7|TRBV2
ASSESRYEQY
>TRBJ2-5|TRBV15
ATSTHLAGGQETQY
>TRBJ1-1|TRBV19
ASSSTLNTEAF
>TRBJ2-5|TRBV5-8
ASSLGGRGTETQY
>TRBJ1-4|TRBV6-6
ASRGSGTAYEKLF
>TRBJ2-2|TRBV7-3
ASSLNRNTGELF
>TRBJ1-2|TRBV28
ASSDYGYT
>TRBJ2-7|TRBV18
ASSSPGLAAGSSYEQY
>TRBJ1-2|TRBV4-3
ASSQEYGAVHLR
>TRBJ2-7|TRBV11-1
ASSRLAGYSYEQY
>TRBJ2-3|TRBV9
ASSYSRQGRDTQY
>TRBJ2-1|TRBV6-1
ASSEGTSGDEQF
>TRBJ1-4|TRBV6-5
ASRNSGGKLF
>TRBJ2-5|TRBV5-1
ASSWGPGLAGQETQY
>TRBJ2-3|TRBV6-6
ASSYVQGADTQY
>TRBJ1-1|TRBV4-1
ASSRDTGGANTEAF
>TRBJ2-7|TRBV7-2
ASSLGASYEQY
>TRBJ2-3|TRBV7-3
ASSASRTTDTQY
>TRBJ1-4|TRBV5-6
ASSLAYEKLF
>TRBJ2-1|TRBV19
ASSPRTSGSNEQF
>TRBJ1-2|TRBV27
ASSPDRLYGYT
>TRBJ2-5|TRBV7-2
ASSRGGGSLETQY
>TRBJ1-2|TRBV28
ASSLAGQGEGYT
>TRBJ2-2|TRBV5-1
ASSLAGTGELF
>TRBJ1-3|TRBV2
ASTGEGNTIY
>TRBJ2-5|TRBV4-1
ASSQDFTSGLYQETQY
>TRBJ1-1|TRBV6-6
ASSGPMGLI
>TRBJ1-4|TRBV4-1
ASSLRTGLDSVGEKLF
>TRBJ1-1|TRBV29-1
SGAGLTSF
>TRBJ2-7|TRBV10-2
AIWTSGAYEQY
>TRBJ2-3|TRBV4-1
ASSQELDTQY
>TRBJ1-1|TRBV6-5
ASSRTRQGSTEAF
>TRBJ1-1|TRBV29-1
SVDSEAF
>TRBJ2-3|TRBV29-1
SVKTSGSTDTQY
>TRBJ1-4|TRBV9
ASRAGANEKLF
>TRBJ1-1|TRBV6-5
ASSYPGGQTEAF
>TRBJ2-6|TRBV10-3
AIYGGGANVLT